A selection of T cell receptor beta chains follows, all from one sample in a study of shared clonotypes between healthy human individuals. Using immunoSEQ multiplex PCR, the repertoire was profiled, and TCRdb retains in-frame clones only, with some absent. The sample holds 2 million to 2.5 million clones, roughly 90% seen once. The specimen sequenced was naive CD4+ T cells from PBMCs. Source of these receptors: a man in his late teens or twenties in good health. Some clones in this sample may be carry-over from other donors' samples. Each CDR3 is given without its conserved first and last residue. Fields, in order: V gene, D gene, CDR3 protein. A D gene is named only where the DNA matches it firmly.

TRBV7-9 | - | ASSLVGHLGANVLT
TRBV28 | TRBD1 | ASSPQGANTEAF
TRBV18 | TRBD2 | ASSPREGHNEQF
TRBV7-2 | - | ASSLGHLQETQY
TRBV5-8 | TRBD2 | ASSLARKLAGAGELF
TRBV7-3 | - | ASSLNFGAPQH
TRBV29-1 | - | SVGGKAYGYT
TRBV7-3 | - | ASSLGDAYEQY
TRBV2 | - | ASSEVQLATGELF
TRBV6-1 | - | ASSAGRETQY
TRBV28 | - | ASSLPWGAQQPQH
TRBV25-1 | - | ASSLPAGNTIY
TRBV9 | TRBD2 | ASSEGGDTGELF
TRBV6-6 | - | ASSPRQSYEQY
TRBV9 | TRBD1 | ASSVATGQLADGYT
TRBV5-1 | TRBD1 | ASTETGVQETQY
TRBV28 | - | ASSFGGRYNQPQH
TRBV10-3 | - | AISEWDRLGAF
TRBV4-1 | - | ASSTPIGVGKNTEAF
TRBV21-1 | - | ASSPRDRGSGANVLT
TRBV4-3 | - | ASSQEGRGQPQH
TRBV18 | TRBD2 | ASSPLAGEVEQY
TRBV6-1 | TRBD2 | ASKLSGRADNEQF
TRBV9 | TRBD2 | ASSVTSGGFFEQF
TRBV18 | TRBD1 | ASSPGGSTDTQY
TRBV5-1 | TRBD2 | ASSGPLEASGRANEQF
TRBV5-1 | - | ASSLEGLSGNTIY
TRBV21-1 | - | ASSKSAGIGLGDSSYEQY